This passage covers 2 T cell receptor beta chains from one sample sequenced in a study of CD8+CD57+ T cells in acquired aplastic anemia. Researchers used genomic DNA as the template to profile TCR beta VDJ and CDR3. Using its own MiXCR run on the reads, TCRdb lists one record per CDR3 protein. This sample has hundreds of thousands of distinct CDR3 sequences, with approximately 55% found just once. The sample consisted of sorted CD4+, CD8+, or CD8+CD57+ T cells (not recorded which) from PBMCs. The receptors were sampled from a human donor with severe aplastic anemia or a healthy control (not recorded which).

This clonotype has ten or more counts. The CDR3 coding sequence is TGTGCCAGCAGCTGGAGGACAGGGACAGATACGCAGTATTTT. Its translation is CASSWRTGTDTQYF. The chain has TRBV7-9 and TRBJ2-3; 8 positions match TRBD1. After removal of 4 bases from V and 3 bases from J, the junction contained 3 bases not matched to a gene. CDR1 and CDR2 (germline): SEHNR, FQNEAQ (reference sequence). This CDR3 region has 14 residues.

This chain links TRBV10-2 with TRBJ2-3; D is perhaps TRBD2 (5 bases). With 11 bases removed from V and 2 bases from J, the gap between germline ends came to 26 bases. Germline loops: CDR1 WSHSY, CDR2 SAAADI. The CDR3 runs to 17 residues. The CDR3 region has the DNA TGCGCCGGCACCTCTCCCCCGACCGGACTTCACACAGATACGCAGTATTTT. Protein sequence: CAGTSPPTGLHTDTQYF.